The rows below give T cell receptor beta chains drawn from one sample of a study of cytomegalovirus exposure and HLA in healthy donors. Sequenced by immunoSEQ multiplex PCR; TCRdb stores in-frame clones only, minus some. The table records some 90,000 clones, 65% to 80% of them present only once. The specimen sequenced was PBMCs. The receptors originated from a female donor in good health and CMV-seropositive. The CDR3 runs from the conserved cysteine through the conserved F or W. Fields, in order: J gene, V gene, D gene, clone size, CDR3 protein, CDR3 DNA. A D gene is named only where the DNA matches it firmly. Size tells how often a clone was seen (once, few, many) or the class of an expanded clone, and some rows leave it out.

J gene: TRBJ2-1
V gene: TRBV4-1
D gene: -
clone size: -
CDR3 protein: CASSQDPPGVREQFF
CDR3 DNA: TGCGCCAGCAGCCAAGATCCCCCAGGGGTGAGGGAGCAGTTCTTC

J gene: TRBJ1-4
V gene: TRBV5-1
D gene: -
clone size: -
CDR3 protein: CASGPQGHGEKLFF
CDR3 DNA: TGCGCCAGCGGCCCCCAGGGGCACGGGGAAAAACTGTTTTTT

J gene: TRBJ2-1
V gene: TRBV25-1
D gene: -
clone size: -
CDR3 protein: CASSEEGSYSYNEQFF
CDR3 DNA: TGTGCCAGCAGTGAAGAAGGGAGTTACTCCTACAATGAGCAGTTCTTC

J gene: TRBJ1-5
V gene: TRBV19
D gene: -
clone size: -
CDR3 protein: CASSKGGGQPQHF
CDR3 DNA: TGTGCCAGTAGTAAGGGGGGGGGCCAGCCCCAGCATTTT

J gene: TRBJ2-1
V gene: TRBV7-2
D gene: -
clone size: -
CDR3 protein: CASSPVAGPNEQFF
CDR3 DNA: TGTGCCAGCAGCCCGGTGGCGGGTCCAAATGAGCAGTTCTTC

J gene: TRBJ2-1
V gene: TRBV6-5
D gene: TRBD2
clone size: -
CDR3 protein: CASSYRQREYNEQFF
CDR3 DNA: TGTGCCAGCAGTTACCGCCAGCGGGAGTACAATGAGCAGTTCTTC

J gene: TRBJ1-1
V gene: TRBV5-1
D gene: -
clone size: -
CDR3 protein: CASSLGRGTEAFF
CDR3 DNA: TGCGCCAGCAGCTTGGGTAGGGGGACTGAAGCTTTCTTT

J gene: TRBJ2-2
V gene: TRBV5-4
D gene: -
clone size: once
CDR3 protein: CASSLQASGELFF
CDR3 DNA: TGTGCCAGCAGCTTACAGGCCTCCGGGGAGCTGTTTTTT

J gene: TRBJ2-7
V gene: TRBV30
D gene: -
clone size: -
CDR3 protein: CAWNTGSFDEQYF
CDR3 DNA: TGTGCCTGGAATACAGGGAGTTTCGACGAGCAGTACTTC

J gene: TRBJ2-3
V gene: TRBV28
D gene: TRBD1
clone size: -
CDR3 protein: CASSGTADADTQYF
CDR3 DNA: TGTGCCAGCAGTGGGACAGCAGATGCAGATACGCAGTATTTT

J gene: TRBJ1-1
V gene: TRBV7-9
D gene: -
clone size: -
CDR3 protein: CASSGGGWGRMNTEAFF
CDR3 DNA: TGTGCCAGCAGCGGGGGAGGGTGGGGTAGGATGAACACTGAAGCTTTCTTT

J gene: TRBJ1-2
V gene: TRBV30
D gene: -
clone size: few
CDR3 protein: CAWGGDRYGYTF
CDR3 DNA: TGTGCCTGGGGGGGGGATCGTTATGGCTACACCTTC

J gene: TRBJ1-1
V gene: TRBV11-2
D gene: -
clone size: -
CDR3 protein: CASSLAGTEAFF
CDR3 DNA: TGTGCCAGCAGCTTAGCCGGGACTGAAGCTTTCTTT

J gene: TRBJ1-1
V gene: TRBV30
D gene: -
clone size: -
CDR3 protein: CAWSVAGTRSNTEAFF
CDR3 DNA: TGTGCCTGGAGTGTGGCGGGGACCCGGAGCAACACTGAAGCTTTCTTT

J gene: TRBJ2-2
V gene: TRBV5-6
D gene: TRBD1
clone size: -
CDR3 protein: CASSLTGKTGELFF
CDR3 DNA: TGTGCCAGCAGCCTGACAGGGAAGACCGGGGAGCTGTTTTTT